This TCR beta chain was captured in a study of molecular identifiers for immune sequencing clone quantification. Generation of bulk TCR libraries relied on previously described methods and listed TCR primers. Each CDR3 protein gets one entry after TCRdb re-called the PCR reads with MiXCR. Of just over 40,000 distinct CDR3 sequences in the sample, 24% were seen once. This clonotype was seen at least ten times. The antigen remains undetermined. Trimming removed 6 bases from V and 7 bases from J, with 19 bases in between. Germline V gene data show CDR1 as MDHEN and CDR2 as SYDVKM. The CDR3 sequence is 14 residues long. Study-level points and caveats: Clones above 20 RNA copies contained over 99% of effector molecules and under 1% of naive molecules.

J is TRBJ2-7 and V is TRBV28; possibly TRBD1 for D (6 bases). This sequence originates from a human donor in good health. Some libraries in this study had Jurkat cell RNA spiked in. Source material: naive CD8+ T cells from blood, with Jurkat cell RNA spiked in. The subset was: FACS-sorted CD8+CD4-CCR7+CD45RA+ naive T cells. CDR3 sequence (DNA): TGTGCCAGCAGCTACCCGGGACACGGAGGTGAGCAGTACTTC. This sequence encodes CASSYPGHGGEQYF.